This T cell receptor beta chain appears in the sequencing data of a study of cytomegalovirus exposure and HLA in healthy donors. Germline V gives CDR1 ENHRY, CDR2 SYGVKD. V lost 3 bases and J lost 8, with 20 bases in between. This CDR3 is 16 amino acids long. 13 Jbeta primers and 60 Vbeta primers were used for the PCR. TCRdb keeps only in-frame clones here, not all; method: immunoSEQ multiplex PCR. The sample shows about 81,000 clones, 75% to 85% of them seen only once. This chain links TRBV10-3 with TRBJ1-3; TRBD1 might be the D (5 bases). The specimen was PBMCs. The clonotype comes from a man aged 45 to 65 in good health and CMV-seropositive. The CDR3 region is CAISDLVGRLGDTIYF. The CDR3 coding sequence is TGTGCCATCAGTGACCTCGTCGGCAGGCTAGGGGACACCATATATTTT.